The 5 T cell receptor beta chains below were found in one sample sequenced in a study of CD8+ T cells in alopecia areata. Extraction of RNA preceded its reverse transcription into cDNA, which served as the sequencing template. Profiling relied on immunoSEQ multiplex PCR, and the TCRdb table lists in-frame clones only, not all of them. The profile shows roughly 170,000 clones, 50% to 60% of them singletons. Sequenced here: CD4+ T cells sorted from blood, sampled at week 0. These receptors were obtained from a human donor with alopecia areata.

The CDR3 DNA reads as TGCGCCAGCAGCTTGTCCCAGCAAGAGACCCAGTACTTC. This translates into CASSLSQQETQYF. The rearrangement joins TRBV5-1 to TRBJ2-5, with D uncertain. The V gene's germline CDR1 is SGHRS and CDR2 YFSETQ. Deletions cut 1 base from V and 2 bases from J, with 6 bases between. The CDR3 sequence is 13 residues long.

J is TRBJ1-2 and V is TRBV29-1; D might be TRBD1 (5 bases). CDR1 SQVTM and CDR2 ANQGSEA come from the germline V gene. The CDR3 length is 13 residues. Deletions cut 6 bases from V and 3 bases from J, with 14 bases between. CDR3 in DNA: TGCAGCGTAGGAGGGGACTCTGACTATGGCTACACCTTC. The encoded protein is CSVGGDSDYGYTF.

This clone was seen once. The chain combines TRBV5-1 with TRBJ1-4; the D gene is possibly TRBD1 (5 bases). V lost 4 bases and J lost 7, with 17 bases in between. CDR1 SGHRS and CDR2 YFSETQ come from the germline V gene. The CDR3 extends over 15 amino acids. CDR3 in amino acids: CASSPTSQGGEKLFF. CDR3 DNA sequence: TGCGCCAGCAGCCCTACGTCCCAGGGTGGTGAAAAACTGTTTTTT.

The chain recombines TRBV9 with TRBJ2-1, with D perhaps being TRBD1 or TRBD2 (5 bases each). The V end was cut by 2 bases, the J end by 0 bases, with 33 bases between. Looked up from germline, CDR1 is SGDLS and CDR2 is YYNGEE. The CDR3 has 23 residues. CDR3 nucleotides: TGTGCCAGCAGCGTCGACCCTGTATCAGGCAGTGGTGGGGTGGGGGTCTCCTACAATGAGCAGTTCTTC. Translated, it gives CASSVDPVSGSGGVGVSYNEQFF.

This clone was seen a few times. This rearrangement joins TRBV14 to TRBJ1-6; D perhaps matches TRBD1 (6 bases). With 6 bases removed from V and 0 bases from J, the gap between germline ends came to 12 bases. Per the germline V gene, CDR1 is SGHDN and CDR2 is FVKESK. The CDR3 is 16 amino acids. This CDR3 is CASSPLGHSYNSPLHF. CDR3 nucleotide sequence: TGTGCCAGCAGTCCGTTGGGACACTCCTATAATTCACCCCTCCACTTT.